This T cell receptor beta chain was identified in a study of beta chain features in type 1 diabetes. The sequenced template was cDNA made from the entire isolated RNA. Generated by immunoSEQ multiplex PCR, the TCRdb table keeps only in-frame clones and is missing some. The table has 350,000 to 400,000 clones, around 16% seen once. This clone has a handful of counts. Its target is not known. Findings and limits, study-wide: Overrepresentation of cells with high TCR expression could result from cDNA sequencing.

The CDR3 covers 14 residues. The germline V gene encodes CDR1 SEHNR and CDR2 FQNEAQ (reference sequence). Trimming took off 4 bases at V and 7 bases at J, with 16 bases between the two ends. Via the markers CD45RO/CCR7/CD25/CD127/CD95/CD27, stem cell-like memory, regulatory, central memory and naive CD4+ cells were sorted. The chain employs TRBV7-9 and TRBJ1-1, with D maybe TRBD1 (6 bases). Sequencing was carried out using naive CD4+ T cells from blood. This receptor was identified in a woman aged 18 to 35 in good health. The DNA of the CDR3 is TGTGCCAGCAGCTCGCCCACTAGGGGGAATGAAGCTTTCTTT. As protein: CASSSPTRGNEAFF.